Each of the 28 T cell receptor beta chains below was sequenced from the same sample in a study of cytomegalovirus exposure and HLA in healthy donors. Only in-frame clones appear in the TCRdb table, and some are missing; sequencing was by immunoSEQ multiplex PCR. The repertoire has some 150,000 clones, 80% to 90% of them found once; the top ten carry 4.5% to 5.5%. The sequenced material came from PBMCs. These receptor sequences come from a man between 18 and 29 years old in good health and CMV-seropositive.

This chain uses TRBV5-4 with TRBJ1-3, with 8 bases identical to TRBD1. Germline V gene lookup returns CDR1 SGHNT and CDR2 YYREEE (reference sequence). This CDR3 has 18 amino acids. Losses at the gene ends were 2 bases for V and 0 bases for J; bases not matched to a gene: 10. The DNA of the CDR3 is TGTGCCAGCAGCTTAGGACAGGGTGCGTTGGGCTCTGGAAACACCATATATTTT. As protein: CASSLGQGALGSGNTIYF.

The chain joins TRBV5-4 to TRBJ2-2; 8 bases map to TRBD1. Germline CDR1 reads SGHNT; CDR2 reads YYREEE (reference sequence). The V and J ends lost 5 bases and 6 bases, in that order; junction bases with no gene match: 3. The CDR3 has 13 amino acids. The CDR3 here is CASRMTGAGELFF. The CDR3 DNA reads TGTGCCAGCAGAATGACAGGGGCCGGGGAGCTGTTTTTT.

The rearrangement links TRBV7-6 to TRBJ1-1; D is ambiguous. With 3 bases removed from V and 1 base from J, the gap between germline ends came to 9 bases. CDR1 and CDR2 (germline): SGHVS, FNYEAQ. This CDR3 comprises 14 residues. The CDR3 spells CASSFDTRNTEAFF. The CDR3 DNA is TGTGCCAGCAGCTTCGACACCCGGAACACTGAAGCTTTCTTT.

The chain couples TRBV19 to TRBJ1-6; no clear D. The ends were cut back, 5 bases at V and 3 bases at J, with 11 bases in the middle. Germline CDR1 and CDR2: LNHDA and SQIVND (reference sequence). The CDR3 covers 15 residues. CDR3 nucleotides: TGTGCCAGTAGTGCTGGACGGGACTATAATTCACCCCTCCACTTT. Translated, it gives CASSAGRDYNSPLHF. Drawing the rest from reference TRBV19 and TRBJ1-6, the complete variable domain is DGGITQSPKYLFRKEGQNVTLSCEQNLNHDAMYWYRQDPGQGLRLIYYSQIVNDFQKGDIAEGYSVSREKKESFPLTVTSAQKNPTAFYLCASSAGRDYNSPLHFGNGTRLTVT.

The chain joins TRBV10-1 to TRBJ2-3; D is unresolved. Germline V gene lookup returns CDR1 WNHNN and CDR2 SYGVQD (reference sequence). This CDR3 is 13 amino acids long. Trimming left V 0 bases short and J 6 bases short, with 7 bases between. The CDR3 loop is CASSESRSDTQYF. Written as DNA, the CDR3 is TGCGCCAGCAGTGAGTCGAGGTCTGATACGCAGTATTTT.

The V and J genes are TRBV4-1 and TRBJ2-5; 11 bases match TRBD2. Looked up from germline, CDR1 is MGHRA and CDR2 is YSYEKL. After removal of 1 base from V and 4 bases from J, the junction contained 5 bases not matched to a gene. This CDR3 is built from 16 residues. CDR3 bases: TGCGCCAGCAGCCAAGTAGCGGGAGGGCCCGTAGAGACCCAGTACTTC. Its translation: CASSQVAGGPVETQYF.

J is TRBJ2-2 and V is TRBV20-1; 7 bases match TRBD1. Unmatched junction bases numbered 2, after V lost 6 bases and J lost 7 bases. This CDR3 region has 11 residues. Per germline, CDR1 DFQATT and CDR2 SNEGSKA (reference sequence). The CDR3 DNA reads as TGCAGTGCGTACAGGGGCGGGGAGCTGTTTTTT. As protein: CSAYRGGELFF.

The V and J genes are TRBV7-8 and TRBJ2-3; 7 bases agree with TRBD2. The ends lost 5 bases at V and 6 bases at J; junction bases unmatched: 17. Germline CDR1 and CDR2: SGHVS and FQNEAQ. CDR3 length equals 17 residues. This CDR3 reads CASSHDGTMREWDTQYF. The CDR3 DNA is TGTGCCAGCAGCCACGATGGGACTATGCGGGAGTGGGATACGCAGTATTTT. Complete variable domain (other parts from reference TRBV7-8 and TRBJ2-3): GAGVSQSPRYKVAKRGQDVALRCDPISGHVSLFWYQQALGQGPEFLTYFQNEAQLDKSGLPSDRFFAERPEGSVSTLKIQRTQQEDSAVYLCASSHDGTMREWDTQYFGPGTRLTVL.

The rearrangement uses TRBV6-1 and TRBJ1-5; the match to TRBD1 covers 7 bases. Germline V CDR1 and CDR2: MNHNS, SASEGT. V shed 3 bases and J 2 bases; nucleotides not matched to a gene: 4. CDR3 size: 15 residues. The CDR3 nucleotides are TGTGCCAGCAGTGATTGGCAGGGGGGCAATCAGCCCCAGCATTTT. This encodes CASSDWQGGNQPQHF.

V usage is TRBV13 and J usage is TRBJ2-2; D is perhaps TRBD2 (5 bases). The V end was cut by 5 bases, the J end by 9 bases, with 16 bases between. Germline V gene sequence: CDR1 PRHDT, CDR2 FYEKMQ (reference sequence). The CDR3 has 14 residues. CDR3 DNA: TGTGCCAGCAGCCGGGGAAAGGTCCTCCGGGAGCTGTTTTTT. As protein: CASSRGKVLRELFF.

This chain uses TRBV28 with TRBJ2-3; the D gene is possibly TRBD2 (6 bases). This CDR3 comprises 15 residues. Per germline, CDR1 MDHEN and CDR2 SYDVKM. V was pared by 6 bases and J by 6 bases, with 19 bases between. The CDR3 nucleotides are TGTGCCAGCAGCTCCTCTGGAGGGCGGAGGGATACGCAGTATTTT. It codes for CASSSSGGRRDTQYF.

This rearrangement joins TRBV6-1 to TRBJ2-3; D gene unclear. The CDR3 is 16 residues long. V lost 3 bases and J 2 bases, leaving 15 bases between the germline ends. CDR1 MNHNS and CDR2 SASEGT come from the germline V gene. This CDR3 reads CASSDAWAGITDTQYF. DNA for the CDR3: TGTGCCAGCAGTGATGCGTGGGCAGGAATCACAGATACGCAGTATTTT.

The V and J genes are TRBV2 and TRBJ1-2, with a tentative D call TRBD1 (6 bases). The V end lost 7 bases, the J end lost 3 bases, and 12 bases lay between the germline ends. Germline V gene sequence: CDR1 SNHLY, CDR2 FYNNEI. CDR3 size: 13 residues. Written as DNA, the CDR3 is TGTGCCAGCACTGAGACAGGTTACTATGGCTACACCTTC. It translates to CASTETGYYGYTF. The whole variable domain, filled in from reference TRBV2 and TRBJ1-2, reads EPEVTQTPSHQVTQMGQEVILRCVPISNHLYFYWYRQILGQKVEFLVSFYNNEISEKSEIFDDQFSVERPDGSNFTLKIRSTKLEDSAMYFCASTETGYYGYTFGSGTRLTVV.

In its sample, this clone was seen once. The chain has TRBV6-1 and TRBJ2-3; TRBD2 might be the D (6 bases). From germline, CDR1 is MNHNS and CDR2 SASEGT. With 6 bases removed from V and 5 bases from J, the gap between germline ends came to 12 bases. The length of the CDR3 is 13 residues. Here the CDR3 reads CASRIGGVDTQYF. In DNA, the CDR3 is TGTGCCAGCAGGATCGGGGGAGTAGATACGCAGTATTTT.

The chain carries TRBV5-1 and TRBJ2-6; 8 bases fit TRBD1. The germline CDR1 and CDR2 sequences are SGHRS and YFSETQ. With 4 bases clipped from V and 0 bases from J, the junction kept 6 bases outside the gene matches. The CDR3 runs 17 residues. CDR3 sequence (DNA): TGCGCCAGCAGCCCTCGGGACAGGAGCTCTGGGGCCAACGTCCTGACTTTC. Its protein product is CASSPRDRSSGANVLTF. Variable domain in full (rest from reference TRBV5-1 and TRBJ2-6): KAGVTQTPRYLIKTRGQQVTLSCSPISGHRSVSWYQQTPGQGLQFLFEYFSETQRNKGNFPGRFSGRQFSNSRSEMNVSTLELGDSALYLCASSPRDRSSGANVLTFGAGSRLTVL.

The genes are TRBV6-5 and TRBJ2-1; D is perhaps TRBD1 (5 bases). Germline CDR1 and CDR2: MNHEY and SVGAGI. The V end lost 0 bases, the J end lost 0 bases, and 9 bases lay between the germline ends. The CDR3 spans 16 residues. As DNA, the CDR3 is TGTGCCAGCAGTTACTCAGGGGTGAGCTCCTACAATGAGCAGTTCTTC. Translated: CASSYSGVSSYNEQFF.

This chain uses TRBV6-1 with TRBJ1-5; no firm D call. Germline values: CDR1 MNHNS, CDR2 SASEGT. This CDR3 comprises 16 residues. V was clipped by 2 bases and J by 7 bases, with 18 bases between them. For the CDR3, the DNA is TGTGCCAGCAGTGAAAGGGCGGGTGCTGGCGGGCAGCCCCAGCATTTT. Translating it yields CASSERAGAGGQPQHF.

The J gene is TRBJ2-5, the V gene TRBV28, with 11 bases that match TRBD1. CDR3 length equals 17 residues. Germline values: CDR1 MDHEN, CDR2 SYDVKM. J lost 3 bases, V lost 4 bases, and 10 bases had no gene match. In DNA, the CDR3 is TGTGCCAGCAGTTCCGGACAGGGGGCCTCTTGGAAAGAGACCCAGTACTTC. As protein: CASSSGQGASWKETQYF.

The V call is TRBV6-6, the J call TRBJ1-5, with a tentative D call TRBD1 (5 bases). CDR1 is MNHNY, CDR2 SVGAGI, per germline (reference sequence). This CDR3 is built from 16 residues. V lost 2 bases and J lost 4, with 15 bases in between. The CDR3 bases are TGTGCCAGCAGTTACGGGGGGTCCGCTGGTAATCAGCCCCAGCATTTT. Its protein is CASSYGGSAGNQPQHF.

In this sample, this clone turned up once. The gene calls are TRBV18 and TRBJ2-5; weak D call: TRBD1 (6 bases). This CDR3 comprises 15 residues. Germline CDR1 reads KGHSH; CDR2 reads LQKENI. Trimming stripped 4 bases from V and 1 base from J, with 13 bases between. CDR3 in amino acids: CASSRGQNLQETQYF. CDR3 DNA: TGTGCCAGCTCACGAGGACAGAATCTCCAAGAGACCCAGTACTTC.

The CDR3 sequence is CASTRGPTGELFF. The CDR3 DNA reads as TGTGCCAGCACCCGAGGGCCGACCGGGGAGCTGTTTTTT. V is TRBV25-1 and J is TRBJ2-2, with D possibly matching TRBD2 (5 bases). This CDR3 is built from 13 residues. Deletions cut 7 bases from V and 5 bases from J, with 11 bases between. Germline V CDR1 and CDR2: MGHDK, SYGVNS.

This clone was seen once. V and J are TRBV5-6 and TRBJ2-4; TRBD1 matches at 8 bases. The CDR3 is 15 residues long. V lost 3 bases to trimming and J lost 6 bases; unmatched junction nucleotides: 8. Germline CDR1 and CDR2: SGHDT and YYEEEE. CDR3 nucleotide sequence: TGTGCCAGCAGCTCATTGACAGGGGCGGCAAACATTCAGTACTTC. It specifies CASSSLTGAANIQYF.

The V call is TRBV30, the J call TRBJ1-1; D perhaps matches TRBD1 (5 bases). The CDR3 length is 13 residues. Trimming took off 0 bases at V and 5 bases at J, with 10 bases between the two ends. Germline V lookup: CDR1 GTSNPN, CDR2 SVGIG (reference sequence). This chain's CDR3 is CAWSVWGRTEAFF. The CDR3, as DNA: TGTGCCTGGAGTGTTTGGGGCAGGACTGAAGCTTTCTTT.

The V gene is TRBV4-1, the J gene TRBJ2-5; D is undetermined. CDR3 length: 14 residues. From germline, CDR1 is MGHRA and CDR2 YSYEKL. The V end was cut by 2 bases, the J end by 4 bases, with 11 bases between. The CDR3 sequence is CASSQFGAGETQYF. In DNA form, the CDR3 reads TGCGCCAGCAGCCAATTCGGTGCAGGAGAGACCCAGTACTTC.

The CDR3 is CAISRAMDQPQHF. The DNA for the CDR3 is TGTGCCATCTCGCGGGCAATGGATCAGCCCCAGCATTTT. The rearrangement links TRBV10-3 to TRBJ1-5; D uncertain. Trimming took 8 bases from V and 5 from J, leaving 13 bases between them. Germline lookup yields CDR1 ENHRY and CDR2 SYGVKD. CDR3 length: 13 amino acids.

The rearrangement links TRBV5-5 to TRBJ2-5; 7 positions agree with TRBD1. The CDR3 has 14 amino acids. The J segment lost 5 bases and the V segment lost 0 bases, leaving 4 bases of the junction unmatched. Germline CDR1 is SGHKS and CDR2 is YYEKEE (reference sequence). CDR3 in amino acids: CASSLAGQRETQYF. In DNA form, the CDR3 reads TGTGCCAGCAGCTTGGCGGGACAGAGGGAGACCCAGTACTTC.

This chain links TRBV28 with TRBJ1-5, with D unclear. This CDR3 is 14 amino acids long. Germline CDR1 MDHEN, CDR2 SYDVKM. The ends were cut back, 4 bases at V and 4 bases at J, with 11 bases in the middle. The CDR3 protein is CASSSTGYNQPQHF. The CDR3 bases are TGTGCCAGCAGTTCCACGGGTTATAATCAGCCCCAGCATTTT.

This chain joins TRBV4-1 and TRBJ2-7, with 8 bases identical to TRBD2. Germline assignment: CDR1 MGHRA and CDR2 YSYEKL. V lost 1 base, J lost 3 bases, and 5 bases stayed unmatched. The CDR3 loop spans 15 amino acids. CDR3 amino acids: CASSQGAGVGYEQYF. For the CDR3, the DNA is TGCGCCAGCAGCCAAGGAGCGGGAGTGGGCTACGAGCAGTACTTC.